These 14 T cell receptor beta chains originate from one sample sequenced in a study of monozygotic twins with inflammatory bowel disease. For each CDR3 protein, TCRdb gives one entry from its re-call of the 5' RACE reads, without DNA. The sample table includes about 300,000 distinct CDR3 sequences. The sequencing sample was made of blood. These receptors all stem from a human donor with ulcerative colitis or Crohn's disease, or a healthy co-twin of an affected twin (not recorded which).

This chain connects TRBV10-2 to TRBJ2-1. Germline V gives CDR1 WSHSY, CDR2 SAAADI. CDR3 length equals 14 residues. The CDR3: CASSDPASYNEQFF.

The chain joins TRBV7-9 to TRBJ1-5; TCRdb selects TRBD1, and the lack of DNA leaves this call unchecked. In germline, CDR1 is SEHNR, CDR2 FQNEAQ (reference sequence). The CDR3 loop spans 15 amino acids. This CDR3 is CASSLGGDSNQPQHF.

The chain recombines TRBV28 with TRBJ1-5. Per the germline V gene, CDR1 is MDHEN and CDR2 is SYDVKM. This CDR3 has 15 residues. This CDR3 reads CASSLATSINQPQHF.

V and J are TRBV5-4 and TRBJ2-3; TCRdb's D call of TRBD2 is untestable without DNA. CDR1 is SGHNT, CDR2 YYREEE, per germline (reference sequence). The CDR3 spans 15 residues. CDR3: CASSFKLADTDTQYF. Together with reference TRBV5-4 and TRBJ2-3, the CDR3 gives the full variable domain: ETGVTQSPTHLIKTRGQQVTLRCSSQSGHNTVSWYQQALGQGPQFIFQYYREEENGRGNFPPRFSGLQFPNYSSELNVNALELDDSALYLCASSFKLADTDTQYFGPGTRLTVL.

The rearrangement links TRBV7-9 to TRBJ2-2. The CDR3 length is 14 residues. The germline gives CDR1 SEHNR, CDR2 FQNEAQ (reference sequence). CDR3 loop: CASSFQRNTGELFF.

The chain links TRBV14 to TRBJ1-1. The CDR3 has 15 amino acids. Germline V gene lookup returns CDR1 SGHDN and CDR2 FVKESK. CDR3: CASSLFQRVNTEAFF.

The chain uses TRBV20-1 and TRBJ1-2; TCRdb's D call of TRBD1 is untestable without DNA. The length of the CDR3 is 16 residues. Germline V gene sequence: CDR1 DFQATT, CDR2 SNEGSKA (reference sequence). The CDR3 protein is CSASRPGAPGNYGYTF.

The rearrangement uses TRBV3-1 and TRBJ1-2. Germline values: CDR1 LGHDT, CDR2 YNNKEL (reference sequence). CDR3 length equals 13 residues. This CDR3 is CASSLWGGKGYTF.

The genes are TRBV5-5 and TRBJ2-5; TCRdb indicates TRBD1, and absent DNA this call remains unverified. The length of the CDR3 is 15 residues. Germline V gene data show CDR1 as SGHKS and CDR2 as YYEKEE (reference sequence). The CDR3 sequence is CASSFAGGAGETQYF. The complete variable domain, with remaining parts taken from reference TRBV5-5 and TRBJ2-5, reads DAGVTQSPTHLIKTRGQQVTLRCSPISGHKSVSWYQQVLGQGPQFIFQYYEKEERGRGNFPDRFSARQFPNYSSELNVNALLLGDSALYLCASSFAGGAGETQYFGPGTRLLVL.

This chain connects TRBV30 to TRBJ2-1. The CDR3 is 12 residues long. The germline gives CDR1 GTSNPN, CDR2 SVGIG (reference sequence). CDR3 loop: CAWSPGRATQFF.

This chain connects TRBV7-2 to TRBJ2-1; TCRdb designates TRBD1, a call that cannot be tested without DNA. This CDR3 spans 15 amino acids. Germline CDR1 SGHTA, CDR2 FQGNSA. CDR3 amino acids: CASSPSFGQGYEQFF.

The V gene is TRBV7-2, the J gene TRBJ2-1; there is no DNA to check the TCRdb D call of TRBD1. The CDR3 has 16 amino acids. Germline values: CDR1 SGHTA, CDR2 FQGNSA. The CDR3 loop is CASSLGWGSNYNEQFF. Full variable domain (missing parts from reference TRBV7-2 and TRBJ2-1): GAGVSQSPSNKVTEKGKDVELRCDPISGHTALYWYRQSLGQGLEFLIYFQGNSAPDKSGLPSDRFSAERTGGSVSTLTIQRTQQEDSAVYLCASSLGWGSNYNEQFFGPGTRLTVL.

The chain recombines TRBV20-1 with TRBJ2-7; TCRdb lists TRBD2, though no DNA is available to test this call. The CDR3 is 15 amino acids. Germline V gene sequence: CDR1 DFQATT, CDR2 SNEGSKA (reference sequence). The CDR3 loop reads CSVSRPSGPSYEQYF.

The V and J genes are TRBV7-8 and TRBJ2-2; with no DNA, the TCRdb D assignment of TRBD2 cannot be verified. In germline, CDR1 is SGHVS, CDR2 FQNEAQ. The CDR3 length is 16 residues. CDR3: CASSGASGSGTGELFF.